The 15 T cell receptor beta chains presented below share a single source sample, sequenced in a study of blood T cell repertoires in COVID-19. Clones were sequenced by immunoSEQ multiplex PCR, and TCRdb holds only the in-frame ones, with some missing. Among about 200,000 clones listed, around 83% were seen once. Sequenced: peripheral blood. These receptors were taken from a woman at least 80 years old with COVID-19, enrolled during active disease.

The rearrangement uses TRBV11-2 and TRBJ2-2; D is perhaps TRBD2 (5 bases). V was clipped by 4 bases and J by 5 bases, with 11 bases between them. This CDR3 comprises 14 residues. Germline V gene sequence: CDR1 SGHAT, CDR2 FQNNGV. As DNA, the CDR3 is TGTGCCAGCAGCTCGAAAGCGGAGACCGGGGAGCTGTTTTTT. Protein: CASSSKAETGELFF.

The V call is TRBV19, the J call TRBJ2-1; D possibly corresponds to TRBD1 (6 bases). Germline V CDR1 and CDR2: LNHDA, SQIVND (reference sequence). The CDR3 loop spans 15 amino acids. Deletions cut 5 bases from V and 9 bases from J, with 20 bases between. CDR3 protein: CASSSEGSRGAEQFF. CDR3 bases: TGTGCCAGTAGTTCCGAAGGGAGCAGGGGAGCTGAGCAGTTCTTC.

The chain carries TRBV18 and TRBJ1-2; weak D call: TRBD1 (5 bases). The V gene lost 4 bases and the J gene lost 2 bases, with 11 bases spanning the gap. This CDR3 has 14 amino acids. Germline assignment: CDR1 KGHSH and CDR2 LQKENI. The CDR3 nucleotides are TGTGCCAGCTCACTCGCGGACACGAACTATGGCTACACCTTC. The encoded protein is CASSLADTNYGYTF.

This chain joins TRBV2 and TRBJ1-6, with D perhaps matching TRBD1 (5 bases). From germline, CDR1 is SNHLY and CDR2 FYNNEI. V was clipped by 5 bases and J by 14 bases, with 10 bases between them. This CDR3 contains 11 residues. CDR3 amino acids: CASSRRGTLHF. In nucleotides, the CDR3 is TGTGCCAGCAGTCGCCGGGGGACCCTCCACTTT.

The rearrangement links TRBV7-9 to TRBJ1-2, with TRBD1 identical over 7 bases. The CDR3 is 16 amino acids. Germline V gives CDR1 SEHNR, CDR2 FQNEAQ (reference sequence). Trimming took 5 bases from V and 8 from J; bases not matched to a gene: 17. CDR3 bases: TGTGCCAGCAGCCCCGGGACAGCCGGAGGTGGTGAAGGCTACACCTTC. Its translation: CASSPGTAGGGEGYTF. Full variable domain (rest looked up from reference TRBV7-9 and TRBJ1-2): DTGVSQNPRHKITKRGQNVTFRCDPISEHNRLYWYRQTLGQGPEFLTYFQNEAQLEKSRLLSDRFSAERPKGSFSTLEIQRTEQGDSAMYLCASSPGTAGGGEGYTFGSGTRLTVV.

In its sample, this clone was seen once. The CDR3 DNA sequence: TGCAGCGTTGTGGAGGGCCGAGGTGAAGCTTTCTTT. Translated, it gives CSVVEGRGEAFF. This chain joins TRBV29-1 and TRBJ1-1, with unresolved D. Germline assignment: CDR1 SQVTM and CDR2 ANQGSEA. The CDR3 is 12 residues long. V dropped 4 bases and J dropped 7 bases, with 13 bases sitting between them. The whole variable domain, filled in from reference TRBV29-1 and TRBJ1-1, reads SAVISQKPSRDICQRGTSLTIQCQVDSQVTMMFWYRQQPGQSLTLIATANQGSEATYESGFVIDKFPISRPNLTFSTLTVSNMSPEDSSIYLCSVVEGRGEAFFGQGTRLTVV.

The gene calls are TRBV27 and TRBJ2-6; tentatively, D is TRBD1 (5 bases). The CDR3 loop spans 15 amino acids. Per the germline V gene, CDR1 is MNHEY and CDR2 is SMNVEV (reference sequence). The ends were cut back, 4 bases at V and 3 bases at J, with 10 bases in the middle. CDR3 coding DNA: TGTGCCAGCAGTTCCCAGGGATATGGGGCCAACGTCCTGACTTTC. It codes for CASSSQGYGANVLTF.

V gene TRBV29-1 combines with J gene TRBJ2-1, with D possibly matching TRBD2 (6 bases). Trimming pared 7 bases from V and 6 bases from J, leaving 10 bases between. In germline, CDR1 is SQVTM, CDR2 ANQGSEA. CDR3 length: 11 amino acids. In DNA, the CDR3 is TGCAGCGGGGGACTCTTCAATGAGCAGTTCTTC. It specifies CSGGLFNEQFF.

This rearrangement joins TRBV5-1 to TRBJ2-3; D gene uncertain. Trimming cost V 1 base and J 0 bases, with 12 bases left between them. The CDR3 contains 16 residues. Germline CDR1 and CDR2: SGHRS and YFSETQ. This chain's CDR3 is CASSLKRLSSTDTQYF. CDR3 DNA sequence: TGCGCCAGCAGCTTGAAAAGACTCTCTAGCACAGATACGCAGTATTTT.

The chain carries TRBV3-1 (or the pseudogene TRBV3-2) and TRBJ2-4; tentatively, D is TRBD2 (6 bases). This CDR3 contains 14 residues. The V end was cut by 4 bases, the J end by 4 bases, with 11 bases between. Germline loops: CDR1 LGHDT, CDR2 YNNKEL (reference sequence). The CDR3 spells CASSPGRGKNIQYF. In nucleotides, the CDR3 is TGTGCCAGCAGCCCCGGACGGGGGAAAAACATTCAGTACTTC.

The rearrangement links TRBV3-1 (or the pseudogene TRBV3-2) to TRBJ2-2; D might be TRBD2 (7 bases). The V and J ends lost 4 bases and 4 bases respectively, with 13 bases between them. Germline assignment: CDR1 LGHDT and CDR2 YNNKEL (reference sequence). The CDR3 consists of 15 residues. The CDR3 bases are TGTGCCAGCAGCCCCCTGCGGGGGCTCACCGGGGAGCTGTTTTTT. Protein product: CASSPLRGLTGELFF.

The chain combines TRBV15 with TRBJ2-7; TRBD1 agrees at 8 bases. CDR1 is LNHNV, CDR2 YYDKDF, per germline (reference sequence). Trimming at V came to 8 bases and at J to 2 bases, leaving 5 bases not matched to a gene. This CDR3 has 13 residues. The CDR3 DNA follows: TGTGCCACCGCCCGACAGGGGACCTACGAGCAGTACTTC. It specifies CATARQGTYEQYF.

CDR3 region: CASSLRASGGNEQFF. Here the CDR3 DNA reads TGTGCCAGTTCCTTGAGGGCTAGCGGGGGCAATGAGCAGTTCTTC. This chain uses TRBV6-5 with TRBJ2-1; 10 bases fit TRBD2. CDR1 is MNHEY, CDR2 SVGAGI, per germline. The V segment lost 9 bases and the J segment 6 bases; nucleotides outside the gene matches: 11. The CDR3 covers 15 residues.

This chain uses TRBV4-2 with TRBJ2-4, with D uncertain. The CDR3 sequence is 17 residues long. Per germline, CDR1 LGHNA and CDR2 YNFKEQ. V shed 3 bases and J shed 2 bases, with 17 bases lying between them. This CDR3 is CASSQTGLDLTKNIQYF. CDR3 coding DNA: TGTGCCAGCAGCCAGACTGGCCTAGATCTCACCAAAAACATTCAGTACTTC.

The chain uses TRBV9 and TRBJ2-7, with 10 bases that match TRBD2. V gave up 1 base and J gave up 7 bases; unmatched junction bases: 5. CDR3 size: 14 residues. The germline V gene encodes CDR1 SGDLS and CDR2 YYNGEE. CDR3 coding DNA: TGTGCCAGCAGCGTACTAGCGGGGGTTGGGGAGCAGTACTTC. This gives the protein CASSVLAGVGEQYF. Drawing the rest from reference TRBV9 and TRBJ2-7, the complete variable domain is DSGVTQTPKHLITATGQRVTLRCSPRSGDLSVYWYQQSLDQGLQFLIQYYNGEERAKGNILERFSAQQFPDLHSELNLSSLELGDSALYFCASSVLAGVGEQYFGPGTRLTVT.